This TCR beta chain was recorded in a study of regulatory T cells in long-lasting Graves disease. V was pared by 11 bases and J by 0 bases, with 15 bases between. Germline V gives CDR1 MNHNS, CDR2 SASEGT. The CDR3 consists of 14 residues. Through Arm-PCR of CDR3 regions and iRepertoire HTBI primers, TCR beta libraries were built. TCRdb re-called the multiplex PCR reads with MiXCR, one entry per CDR3 protein. The sample lists a few hundred thousand distinct CDR3 sequences, about 14% occurring once. This clonotype has ten or more counts. The time point was: newly diagnosed GD, antithyroid drugs for less than 3 months. PBMCs provided the RNA from which the TCR library was made. A further study also used this sample, focusing on T cells in Graves' hyperthyroidism and ophthalmopathy. Per that paper: Patients were excluded for uncontrolled infection, other autoimmune disease, pregnancy or lactation. Researchers report that a 13 V-J model separated ophthalmopathy from stable hyperthyroidism.

The TCR originated in a man aged 25 to 45 with Graves disease. The starting material was peripheral blood mononuclear cells (PBMCs), obtained at new diagnosis, from a patient treated with antithyroid drugs. The rearrangement links TRBV6-1 to TRBJ2-3; possible D gene TRBD2, 6 bases. CDR3: CAAPGRGSTDTQYF. DNA for the CDR3: TGTGCCGCCCCGGGGCGGGGAAGCACAGATACGCAGTATTTT.